The clone carrying this T cell receptor (beta chain) was picked up one time. Sequencing was performed with immunoSEQ multiplex PCR; in TCRdb, only in-frame clones are kept and a portion is missing. Of approximately 20,000 clones listed, around 90% are singletons. This sample was included in a study of T cell changes during pregnancy in multiple sclerosis. The ends were cut back, 3 bases at V and 2 bases at J, with 13 bases in the middle. The germline V gene encodes CDR1 SGDLS and CDR2 YYNGEE. This CDR3 comprises 15 residues. This TCR was recovered from a female donor in good health, enrolled as a control in a pregnancy study. The chain links TRBV9 to TRBJ2-3; weak D call: TRBD2 (6 bases). The input for sequencing was CD8+ T cells from peripheral blood mononuclear cells, taken in the second trimester of pregnancy. The CDR3 DNA sequence: TGTGCCAGCAGCGCTCCGGGACTCCACACAGATACGCAGTATTTT. Its protein is CASSAPGLHTDTQYF. Together with reference TRBV9 and TRBJ2-3, the CDR3 gives the full variable domain: DSGVTQTPKHLITATGQRVTLRCSPRSGDLSVYWYQQSLDQGLQFLIQYYNGEERAKGNILERFSAQQFPDLHSELNLSSLELGDSALYFCASSAPGLHTDTQYFGPGTRLTVL.